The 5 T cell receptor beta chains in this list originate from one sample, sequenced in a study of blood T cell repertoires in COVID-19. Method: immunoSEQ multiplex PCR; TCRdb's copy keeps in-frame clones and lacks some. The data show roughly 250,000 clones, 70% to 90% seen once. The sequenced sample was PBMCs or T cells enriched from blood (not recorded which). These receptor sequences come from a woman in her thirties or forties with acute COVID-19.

The CDR3 sequence is CASSPPGTGGYEQYF. The DNA for the CDR3 is TGTGCCAGCAGCCCACCCGGGACAGGGGGTTACGAGCAGTACTTC. The V call is TRBV5-4, the J call TRBJ2-7, with TRBD1 matching over 11 bases. Germline lookup yields CDR1 SGHNT and CDR2 YYREEE (reference sequence). The CDR3 runs 15 residues. V gave up 4 bases and J gave up 4 bases; unmatched junction bases: 7.

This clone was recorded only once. Here the CDR3 DNA reads TGTGCCAGCAGCTTATGGGACAGATTATCTAACTATGGCTACACCTTC. This translates into CASSLWDRLSNYGYTF. The genes are TRBV13 and TRBJ1-2, with 7 bases matching TRBD1. CDR1 is PRHDT, CDR2 FYEKMQ, per germline (reference sequence). V dropped 2 bases and J dropped 0; count of bases not matched to a gene: 6. CDR3 length equals 16 residues.

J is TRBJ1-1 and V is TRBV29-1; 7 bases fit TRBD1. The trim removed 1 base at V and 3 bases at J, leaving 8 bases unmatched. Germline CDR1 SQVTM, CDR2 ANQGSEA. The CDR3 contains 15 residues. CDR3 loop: CSVEGRDRLHTEAFF. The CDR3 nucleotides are TGCAGCGTTGAAGGCCGGGACAGACTTCACACTGAAGCTTTCTTT.

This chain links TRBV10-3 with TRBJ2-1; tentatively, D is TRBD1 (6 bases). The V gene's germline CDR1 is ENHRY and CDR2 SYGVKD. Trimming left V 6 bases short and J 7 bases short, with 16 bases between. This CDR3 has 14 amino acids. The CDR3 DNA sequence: TGTGCCATCAGAGACAGGAATCCGGGGAATGAGCAGTTCTTC. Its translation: CAIRDRNPGNEQFF.

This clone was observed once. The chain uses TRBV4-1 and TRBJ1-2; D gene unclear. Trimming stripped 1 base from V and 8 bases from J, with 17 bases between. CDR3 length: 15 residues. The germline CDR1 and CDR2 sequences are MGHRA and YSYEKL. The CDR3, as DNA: TGCGCCAGCAGCCAAGTAGGGAGCCAAATTGGAGGCTACACCTTC. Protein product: CASSQVGSQIGGYTF.